Listed here is a single TCR beta chain. Its antigen is undetermined. The data originate from a study of Ad26.COV2.S vaccination and SARS-CoV-2 variants. Study-level points and caveats: Comparable non-spike TCR breadth was observed in vaccine and placebo recipients.

The sample's treatment: roughly 19 received Ad26.COV2.S at low or high dose, single or two shots; about 5 received placebo; per-sample allocation not given. Following the first vaccine or placebo injection, samples were taken on day 63. TCRdb's table, derived via immunoSEQ multiplex PCR, lists solely in-frame clones and lacks some. The sample carries more than 400,000 clones, around 91% recorded once. Looked up from germline, CDR1 is SGDLS and CDR2 is YYNGEE. The length of the CDR3 is 15 residues. V dropped 3 bases and J dropped 4; count of bases not matched to a gene: 7. The rearrangement uses TRBV9 and TRBJ2-1; 7 bases are a match to TRBD1. The sequenced sample was peripheral blood, obtained in a trial of Ad26.COV2.S vaccine versus placebo. The clonotype comes from a person between 18 and 60 years old who received the Ad26.COV2.S COVID-19 vaccine or a placebo. The CDR3 spells CASSATGRGYNEQFF. CDR3 DNA: TGTGCCAGCAGCGCGACAGGGAGAGGGTACAATGAGCAGTTCTTC. Based on the CDR3 plus reference TRBV9 and TRBJ2-1, the full variable domain is DSGVTQTPKHLITATGQRVTLRCSPRSGDLSVYWYQQSLDQGLQFLIQYYNGEERAKGNILERFSAQQFPDLHSELNLSSLELGDSALYFCASSATGRGYNEQFFGPGTRLTVL.